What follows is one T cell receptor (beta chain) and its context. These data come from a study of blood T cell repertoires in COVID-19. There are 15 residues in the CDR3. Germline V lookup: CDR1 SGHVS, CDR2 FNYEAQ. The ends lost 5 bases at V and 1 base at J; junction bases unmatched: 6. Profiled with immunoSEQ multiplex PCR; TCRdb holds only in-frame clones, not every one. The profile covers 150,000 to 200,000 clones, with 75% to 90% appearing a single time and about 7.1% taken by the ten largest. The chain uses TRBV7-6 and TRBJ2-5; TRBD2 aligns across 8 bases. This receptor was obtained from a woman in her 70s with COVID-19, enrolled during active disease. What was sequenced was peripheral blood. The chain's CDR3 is CASSPELAAQETQYF. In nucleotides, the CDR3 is TGTGCCAGCAGCCCAGAACTAGCGGCCCAAGAGACCCAGTACTTC.